A selection of T cell receptor beta chains follows, all from one sample in a study of T-cell reconstitution after alpha-beta-depleted transplantation in children. Using its own MiXCR run on the PCR reads, TCRdb lists one record per CDR3 protein. The sample has over 200,000 distinct CDR3 sequences, about 15% seen once. The sample consisted of PBMCs, mostly from graft donor cells, taken 360 days after TCRalphabeta/CD19-depleted stem cell transplant. The receptor source for this set is a male patient aged 2-9 years who had a stem cell transplant for acute lymphoblastic leukemia, so the T cells may come from the graft donor. Both conserved end residues are part of each CDR3. The order of the fields is clone size, J gene, V gene, D gene, CDR3 DNA, CDR3 protein. A D gene is named only where the DNA matches it firmly. Expanded clones get a size class; other rows say once, few or many, or leave the size out.

- | TRBJ1-4 | TRBV5-1 | TRBD1 | TGCGCCAGCAGCCCTCAGGGGGCGGGGGAAAAACTGTTTTTT | CASSPQGAGEKLFF
- | TRBJ2-7 | TRBV2 | - | TGTGCCAGCAGTGAAGTTCCGAGGGGGGTTGGCGAGCAGTACTTC | CASSEVPRGVGEQYF
few | TRBJ2-6 | TRBV28 | - | TGTGCCAGCACAAAGACCGGGACGTTTAGCTCTGGGGCCAACGTCCTGACTTTC | CASTKTGTFSSGANVLTF
- | TRBJ2-3 | TRBV7-9 | - | TGTGCCAGCAGCCCCCTAACCGCAGATACGCAGTATTTT | CASSPLTADTQYF
few | TRBJ2-2 | TRBV11-2 | TRBD1 | TGTGCCAGCAGCTTCCCGGGACAGGCGGGCGGGGAGCTGTTTTTT | CASSFPGQAGGELFF
many | TRBJ2-7 | TRBV7-2 | - | TGTGCCAGCAGCCAGGACTGGGACGAGCAGTACTTC | CASSQDWDEQYF
many | TRBJ2-2 | TRBV9 | TRBD1 | TGTGCCAGCAGCACCGAGGGGGCCATCTCCGGGGAGCTGTTTTTT | CASSTEGAISGELFF
few | TRBJ1-4 | TRBV4-1 | - | TGCGCCAGCAGCCAAGAGAGTCAGCGTGCAACTAATGAAAAACTGTTTTTT | CASSQESQRATNEKLFF
few | TRBJ2-2 | TRBV6-5 | TRBD2 | TGTGCCAGCAGTTACCTCAGGGATGGGGCGGGGGGCACCGGGGAGCTGTTTTTT | CASSYLRDGAGGTGELFF
- | TRBJ1-2 | TRBV5-4 | - | TGTGCCAGCAGCCAGACTCCGGGGGGCTATGGCTACACCTTC | CASSQTPGGYGYTF
few | TRBJ2-5 | TRBV4-2 | - | TGTGCCAGCAGCCAAGATCTCGAGTGGGGGAAAGAGACCCAGTACTTC | CASSQDLEWGKETQYF
once | TRBJ2-2 | TRBV4-3 | TRBD2 | TGCGCCAGCAGCCAAGGAGGGCTACTAGCGCCCGAGGTCACCGGGGAGCTGTTTTTT | CASSQGGLLAPEVTGELFF
few | TRBJ1-2 | TRBV6-5 | - | TGTGCCAGCAGTTACCCTCGGGCCGGGACCTATGGCTACACCTTC | CASSYPRAGTYGYTF
many | TRBJ2-1 | TRBV7-2 | TRBD1 | TGTGCCAGCAGCCGCAGCCCTCAGGGGGTTGCCAATGAGCAGTTCTTC | CASSRSPQGVANEQFF
- | TRBJ2-3 | TRBV29-1 | - | TGCAGCGTTGAACTTACAGCCCGAACTAGCACAGATACGCAGTATTTT | CSVELTARTSTDTQYF
few | TRBJ2-1 | TRBV10-2 | TRBD1 | TGCGCCAGCAGTCAAGAGGGTGAGTCCGGACAGGGGAACGATGAGCAGTTCTTC | CASSQEGESGQGNDEQFF
- | TRBJ2-1 | TRBV29-1 | - | TGCAGCGTTGGCAGAGCTCTATCCTACAATGAGCAGTTCTTC | CSVGRALSYNEQFF
- | TRBJ2-2 | TRBV27 | - | TGTGCCAGCAGTCTCCCTGGGCGGTGGGAGCTGTTTTTT | CASSLPGRWELFF
few | TRBJ2-1 | TRBV20-1 | - | TGCAGTGCTAGCAGGGACACAAGCGACAAGCAGTTCTTC | CSASRDTSDKQFF
few | TRBJ2-1 | TRBV7-6 | - | TGTGCCAGCAGCTTAGTCGGCGGAGCGTCTGGTGAGCAGTTCTTC | CASSLVGGASGEQFF
- | TRBJ2-3 | TRBV12-3/TRBV12-4 | - | TGTGCCAGCAGCCCCATGTGGGGCACCACAGATACGCAGTATTTT | CASSPMWGTTDTQYF
- | TRBJ2-7 | TRBV15 | - | TGTGCCACCAGCACCCCAGGGTCCGAGCAGTACTTC | CATSTPGSEQYF